The rows below give T cell receptor beta chains drawn from one sample of a study of T-cell memory formation after mild COVID-19. A single record per CDR3 protein comes from TCRdb applying MiXCR to the 5' RACE reads. The table has hundreds of thousands of distinct CDR3 sequences, approximately 27% seen once. Sequenced input: PBMCs or a T cell subset sorted from them (not recorded which). Receptors were obtained from an adult woman who had mild COVID-19 (a few samples of this study predate the infection). Cell type and time point are not known. Each CDR3 is given without its conserved first and last residue. Expanded clones are given a class, and other clones once, few, many or no size at all.

size: -
V: TRBV7-6
J: TRBJ1-6
CDR3: ASSLGVASPLH

size: -
V: TRBV5-1
J: TRBJ2-7
CDR3: ASSSSDEQY

size: -
V: TRBV6-6
J: TRBJ2-4
CDR3: ASSARLAGVGNIQY

size: -
V: TRBV7-2
J: TRBJ2-7
CDR3: ASSPVGGDEQY

size: -
V: TRBV18
J: TRBJ2-7
CDR3: ASSPEGQGSYEQY

size: many
V: TRBV4-2
J: TRBJ1-1
CDR3: ASSQDNTNLNTEAF

size: -
V: TRBV13
J: TRBJ1-1
CDR3: ASLLTGGNTEAF

size: many
V: TRBV27
J: TRBJ2-7
CDR3: ASSSETSGRSEQY

size: few
V: TRBV12-3/TRBV12-4
J: TRBJ1-1
CDR3: ASSPGTGGWEAF

size: -
V: TRBV6-2/TRBV6-3
J: TRBJ2-7
CDR3: ASSLTSGNEQY

size: -
V: TRBV29-1
J: TRBJ1-3
CDR3: SVGGRTGQGNTIY

size: -
V: TRBV6-2/TRBV6-3
J: TRBJ2-2
CDR3: ASSGRPGELF

size: -
V: TRBV2
J: TRBJ2-5
CDR3: ASLSQGTQY

size: -
V: TRBV9
J: TRBJ1-6
CDR3: ASTQNTLGSPLH

size: few
V: TRBV12-3/TRBV12-4
J: TRBJ2-7
CDR3: ASSSSGGGSYEQY

size: -
V: TRBV29-1
J: TRBJ2-4
CDR3: SVLTVAKNIQY

size: few
V: TRBV5-1
J: TRBJ1-1
CDR3: ASSEEGSYTEAF

size: -
V: TRBV7-2
J: TRBJ2-7
CDR3: ASSFGREYTEQY

size: -
V: TRBV5-6
J: TRBJ2-7
CDR3: ASSLVWRVYEQY

size: -
V: TRBV7-9
J: TRBJ2-1
CDR3: ASSLALGTSGDNEQF

size: few
V: TRBV7-9
J: TRBJ2-3
CDR3: ASSLAGWGEFADTQY

size: few
V: TRBV12-3/TRBV12-4
J: TRBJ1-5
CDR3: ASTTTGGGNQPQH

size: -
V: TRBV30
J: TRBJ2-1
CDR3: AWSVGLSGSRNEQF

size: few
V: TRBV5-1
J: TRBJ2-1
CDR3: ASSSQRGTNNEQF

size: -
V: TRBV7-2
J: TRBJ2-5
CDR3: ASSPVRAQETQY

size: -
V: TRBV30
J: TRBJ1-2
CDR3: AWRTGGNYGYT

size: few
V: TRBV12-3/TRBV12-4
J: TRBJ2-2
CDR3: ASSLYGGLANTGELF

size: many
V: TRBV7-6
J: TRBJ2-1
CDR3: ASSSGTSGYNEQF

size: -
V: TRBV20-1
J: TRBJ1-4
CDR3: SATEGNEKLF

size: -
V: TRBV5-1
J: TRBJ1-1
CDR3: ASSLTGGDYTEAF

size: -
V: TRBV11-1
J: TRBJ2-4
CDR3: ASSFRQGAAKNIQY

size: -
V: TRBV4-1
J: TRBJ2-1
CDR3: ASSPGTGGAVSYNEQF

size: -
V: TRBV28
J: TRBJ2-1
CDR3: ASSVNRVGEQF

size: few
V: TRBV15
J: TRBJ2-3
CDR3: AGRDRVSDTQY

size: -
V: TRBV9
J: TRBJ2-7
CDR3: ASSATSEHEQY

size: -
V: TRBV2
J: TRBJ2-3
CDR3: ASRVGGGIIRGTDTQY

size: few
V: TRBV11-2
J: TRBJ2-7
CDR3: ASSFPSGSGEQY

size: many
V: TRBV29-1
J: TRBJ2-3
CDR3: SVGGQSTDTQY

size: -
V: TRBV12-3/TRBV12-4
J: TRBJ1-1
CDR3: ASILAGGPEAF

size: -
V: TRBV12-3/TRBV12-4
J: TRBJ1-5
CDR3: ASRLTGTGGGGNQPQH

size: -
V: TRBV14
J: TRBJ2-5
CDR3: ASSQDQWTSQY

size: few
V: TRBV7-2
J: TRBJ2-3
CDR3: ASSLTSGDSDTQY

size: few
V: TRBV4-3
J: TRBJ2-7
CDR3: ASSPQQGWKEQY

size: -
V: TRBV7-3
J: TRBJ2-2
CDR3: ASRPGTENTGELF

size: few
V: TRBV12-3/TRBV12-4
J: TRBJ2-3
CDR3: ASSLSGHTDTQY

size: many
V: TRBV7-2
J: TRBJ2-7
CDR3: ASSAASSYEQY

size: few
V: TRBV5-6
J: TRBJ2-7
CDR3: ASSSPSAYEQY

size: -
V: TRBV5-6
J: TRBJ2-7
CDR3: ASSLEQGTYEQY

size: few
V: TRBV6-7
J: TRBJ2-5
CDR3: ASSPGRGNQETQY

size: few
V: TRBV6-2/TRBV6-3
J: TRBJ2-1
CDR3: ASRPIDGYPYNEQF

size: -
V: TRBV7-6
J: TRBJ2-2
CDR3: ASSLTGEGTGELF

size: many
V: TRBV20-1
J: TRBJ2-1
CDR3: SARDGSSYNEQF

size: -
V: TRBV6-1
J: TRBJ2-1
CDR3: ASGQASGVTRWQF

size: -
V: TRBV29-1
J: TRBJ1-2
CDR3: SVITGGFYGYT

size: -
V: TRBV29-1
J: TRBJ2-3
CDR3: SGRLAGGQDTQY

size: few
V: TRBV3-1
J: TRBJ2-5
CDR3: ASSQDEGSGETQY

size: -
V: TRBV4-1
J: TRBJ2-7
CDR3: ASSRIGINLNGHYEQY

size: -
V: TRBV10-3
J: TRBJ2-3
CDR3: AISLAEHSTDTQY

size: few
V: TRBV7-4
J: TRBJ2-5
CDR3: ASSLPRDRQETQY